These 14 T cell receptor beta chains were all obtained from the same sample, sequenced in a study of STAT5B mutations in CD4+ large granular lymphocyte leukemia. Measured with immunoSEQ multiplex PCR; TCRdb has only the in-frame clones, and not every one. The repertoire holds approximately 23,000 clones, with about four fifths as singletons. Sequenced material: CD4+ T cells from blood buffy coats. All receptors come from a human donor in good health.

The chain has TRBV18 and TRBJ2-7, with D uncertain. V lost 2 bases, J lost 6 bases, and 11 bases lay in between. The CDR3 loop spans 13 amino acids. Germline V lookup: CDR1 KGHSH, CDR2 LQKENI. The CDR3 DNA reads as TGTGCCAGCTCACCAGACCAAACCCTCGAGCAGTACTTC. Residues: CASSPDQTLEQYF.

Only one count was recorded for this clone. This chain connects TRBV19 to TRBJ2-2; 7 nucleotides match TRBD1. J was trimmed by 0 bases and V by 5 bases; bases with no gene match: 6. The germline V gene has CDR1 LNHDA and CDR2 SQIVND (reference sequence). This CDR3 is built from 16 residues. The CDR3 protein is CASSRQGPANTGELFF. The CDR3, as DNA: TGTGCCAGTAGTCGACAGGGACCCGCGAACACCGGGGAGCTGTTTTTT.

V usage is TRBV5-1 and J usage is TRBJ2-7, with a tentative D call TRBD1 (6 bases). The ends were cut back, 4 bases at V and 6 bases at J, with 11 bases in the middle. Germline CDR1 reads SGHRS; CDR2 reads YFSETQ. This CDR3 comprises 12 residues. The CDR3 loop is CASSPQGLEQYF. For the CDR3, the DNA is TGCGCCAGCAGCCCGCAGGGGCTCGAGCAGTACTTC.

This sequence joins TRBV6-1 and TRBJ1-1; 9 nucleotides match TRBD1. V lost 3 bases to trimming and J lost 6 bases; unmatched junction nucleotides: 2. The V gene's germline CDR1 is MNHNS and CDR2 SASEGT. This CDR3 has 13 residues. CDR3 protein: CASSEDRGSEAFF. The CDR3 nucleotides are TGTGCCAGCAGTGAGGACAGGGGCTCTGAAGCTTTCTTT.

This clone was observed once. Sequence at one end of the junction differs from germline and may be a read error. The chain joins TRBV5-6 to TRBJ2-1; 10 nucleotides line up with TRBD2. From germline, CDR1 is SGHDT and CDR2 YYEEEE. The CDR3 is 16 residues long. The CDR3 DNA is TGTGCCAGCGGCTTGGCAGCGGGAGGGCCCGGGAATGAGCAGTTCTTC. It is translated as CASGLAAGGPGNEQFF.

This chain uses TRBV5-1 with TRBJ2-3, with D perhaps matching TRBD1 or TRBD2 (5 bases each). CDR3 size: 14 residues. The V gene lost 3 bases and the J gene lost 0 bases, with 8 bases spanning the gap. Per germline, CDR1 SGHRS and CDR2 YFSETQ. The CDR3 DNA sequence: TGCGCCAGCAGCTCCGGGGACAGCACAGATACGCAGTATTTT. It yields the protein CASSSGDSTDTQYF.

J is TRBJ2-4 and V is TRBV28; D may be TRBD1 or TRBD2 (5 bases each). Germline-derived CDR1 and CDR2 are MDHEN and SYDVKM. Trimming cost V 5 bases and J 2 bases, with 16 bases left between them. This CDR3 has 16 residues. Here the CDR3 DNA reads TGTGCCAGCAGTAGCCGGGACCGACGTCCCAAAAACATTCAGTACTTC. Its protein product is CASSSRDRRPKNIQYF.

V and J are TRBV28 and TRBJ2-7; 9 positions agree with TRBD2. This CDR3 contains 13 residues. J was trimmed by 2 bases and V by 9 bases; bases with no gene match: 5. Germline CDR1 reads MDHEN; CDR2 reads SYDVKM. Written as DNA, the CDR3 is TGTGCCAGTCAGCGGGAGGTTACCTACGAGCAGTACTTC. Protein: CASQREVTYEQYF. Using reference TRBV28 and TRBJ2-7 for the parts outside the CDR3, the full variable domain is DVKVTQSSRYLVKRTGEKVFLECVQDMDHENMFWYRQDPGLGLRLIYFSYDVKMKEKGDIPEGYSVSREKKERFSLILESASTNQTSMYLCASQREVTYEQYFGPGTRLTVT.

Only one count was recorded for this clone. The genes are TRBV7-2 and TRBJ2-1, with D possibly TRBD1 on 5 matching bases. This CDR3 spans 15 amino acids. V was clipped by 4 bases and J by 6 bases, with 16 bases between them. CDR1 and CDR2 (germline): SGHTA, FQGNSA. The CDR3 here is CASSSMDLDSNEQFF. The CDR3, as DNA: TGTGCCAGCAGCTCAATGGACCTCGACAGCAATGAGCAGTTCTTC.

The gene calls are TRBV15 and TRBJ1-2, with TRBD1 as a possible D gene (5 bases). CDR1 and CDR2 from the germline V gene are LNHNV and YYDKDF (reference sequence). The CDR3 covers 15 residues. V was cut by 3 bases and J by 3 bases, with 14 bases left in between. This CDR3 is CATSRQGSSHYGYTF. The CDR3 DNA reads TGTGCCACCAGCAGGCAGGGATCATCGCACTATGGCTACACCTTC.

This sequence joins TRBV30 and TRBJ1-2, with 8 positions matching TRBD1. Germline V gene sequence: CDR1 GTSNPN, CDR2 SVGIG (reference sequence). The CDR3 runs 13 residues. Trimming at V came to 6 bases and at J to 2 bases, leaving 5 bases not matched to a gene. In DNA, the CDR3 is TGTGCCTGCCCAGGGGGCGAGAACTATGGCTACACCTTC. It specifies CACPGGENYGYTF. The full variable domain, in which reference TRBV30 and TRBJ1-2 provide the parts outside the CDR3, is SQTIHQWPATLVQPVGSPLSLECTVEGTSNPNLYWYRQAAGRGLQLLFYSVGIGQISSEVPQNLSASRPQDRQFILSSKKLLLSDSGFYLCACPGGENYGYTFGSGTRLTVV.

The chain recombines TRBV14 with TRBJ1-1; D is undetermined. From germline, CDR1 is SGHDN and CDR2 FVKESK. The CDR3 is 13 residues long. The ends were cut back, 1 base at V and 6 bases at J, with 9 bases in the middle. CDR3 region: CASSQVMGSEAFF. CDR3 nucleotide sequence: TGTGCCAGCAGCCAAGTAATGGGCTCTGAAGCTTTCTTT.

The chain is built from TRBV5-1 and TRBJ1-2; a possible D gene is TRBD1 (6 bases). V lost 0 bases and J lost 8, with 14 bases in between. CDR3 size: 14 residues. CDR1 and CDR2 from the germline V gene are SGHRS and YFSETQ. The CDR3 protein is CASSLAGQTKGYTF. CDR3 DNA: TGCGCCAGCAGCTTGGCCGGACAGACTAAGGGCTACACCTTC.

This sequence joins TRBV7-2 and TRBJ1-1; TRBD1 agrees at 10 bases. V was clipped by 5 bases and J by 5 bases; unmatched bases: 8. This CDR3 contains 15 residues. Germline V CDR1 and CDR2: SGHTA, FQGNSA. The CDR3 protein is CASSRQTGGKTEAFF. The CDR3 nucleotides read TGTGCCAGCAGCCGCCAGACAGGGGGCAAAACTGAAGCTTTCTTT.